The 31 T cell receptor beta chains given below trace back to one sample, sequenced in a study of siplizumab effects on memory and regulatory T cells. The repertoire was sequenced with immunoSEQ multiplex PCR; TCRdb's copy has only in-frame clones and lacks some. The profile shows more than 3,000 clones, about half of them singletons. Cocultured for over five days at 37°C were the mixed lymphocyte reaction cells. Their target antigens are unknown. Sequenced sample: CFSE-low (dividing) CD4+ T cells sorted from an allogeneic mixed lymphocyte reaction. The receptors shown here come from a human donor in good health; the cells came from an allogeneic mixed lymphocyte reaction.

CDR3 in DNA: TGTGCCAGCAGTTATGGGGGATCCTACGAGCAGTACTTC. It is translated as CASSYGGSYEQYF. V gene TRBV6-5 combines with J gene TRBJ2-7; D may match TRBD1 or TRBD2 (5 bases each). Per germline, CDR1 MNHEY and CDR2 SVGAGI. The ends were cut back, 3 bases at V and 1 base at J, with 7 bases in the middle. This CDR3 spans 13 amino acids.

This clone showed up just a few times. This chain connects TRBV7-6 to TRBJ1-5; D is possibly TRBD1 (5 bases). V lost 5 bases and J 8 bases, leaving 10 bases between the germline ends. Germline V gene data show CDR1 as SGHVS and CDR2 as FNYEAQ. The CDR3 totals 12 residues. CDR3 sequence: CASSPPGEPQHF. In nucleotides, the CDR3 is TGTGCCAGCAGCCCGCCGGGGGAGCCCCAGCATTTT.

The chain is built from TRBV5-4 and TRBJ1-1; D not resolved. The CDR3 sequence is 12 residues long. V lost 4 bases and J lost 10, with 14 bases in between. Germline values: CDR1 SGHNT, CDR2 YYREEE (reference sequence). The CDR3 is CASSPPSGRAFF. For the CDR3, the DNA is TGTGCCAGCAGCCCGCCATCAGGACGAGCTTTCTTT.

As DNA, the CDR3 is TGTGCCAGTACCCCAAACAGGGGTTCTAATGAAAAACTGTTTTTT. This translates into CASTPNRGSNEKLFF. The rearrangement links TRBV19 to TRBJ1-4, with TRBD1 matching 7 bases. V lost 7 bases to trimming and J lost 3 bases; unmatched junction nucleotides: 8. The CDR3 sequence is 15 residues long. Per germline, CDR1 LNHDA and CDR2 SQIVND (reference sequence).

The chain recombines TRBV1 with TRBJ2-3; TRBD2, the table's D call, was not compared with the DNA. TRBV1 is a recognized pseudogene. The CDR3 consists of 13 residues. Here the CDR3 DNA reads TGCACCAGCAGCCAAGAACCGGCAGATACGCAGTATTTT. Translation gives CTSSQEPADTQYF.

This chain connects TRBV7-3 to TRBJ2-2, with TRBD2 as a possible D gene (6 bases). With 0 bases removed from V and 4 bases from J, the gap between germline ends came to 21 bases. CDR3 size: 19 residues. CDR1 is SGHTA, CDR2 FQGTGA, per germline. In DNA, the CDR3 is TGTGCCAGCAGCTTAACGGGGGGAATTGGAGGGTTGGGCACCGGGGAGCTGTTTTTT. Its protein is CASSLTGGIGGLGTGELFF.

V and J are TRBV28 and TRBJ2-6, with D possibly matching TRBD1 (6 bases). The V gene's germline CDR1 is MDHEN and CDR2 SYDVKM. The germline V and J ends were trimmed by 1 base and 0 bases, with 22 bases remaining between them. There are 21 residues in the CDR3. The CDR3 sequence is CASSLFTGSRDRPSGANVLTF. The DNA for the CDR3 is TGTGCCAGCAGTTTATTTACAGGGAGCCGGGACCGACCCTCTGGGGCCAACGTCCTGACTTTC.

The rearrangement joins TRBV19 to TRBJ1-2, with D perhaps matching TRBD1 (5 bases). CDR1 and CDR2 from the germline V gene are LNHDA and SQIVND (reference sequence). Trimming took off 6 bases at V and 5 bases at J, with 16 bases between the two ends. The CDR3 totals 14 residues. This CDR3 reads CASRQTGTPYGYTF. DNA of the CDR3: TGTGCCAGTAGACAAACCGGGACCCCATATGGCTACACCTTC. Full variable domain (rest looked up from reference TRBV19 and TRBJ1-2): DGGITQSPKYLFRKEGQNVTLSCEQNLNHDAMYWYRQDPGQGLRLIYYSQIVNDFQKGDIAEGYSVSREKKESFPLTVTSAQKNPTAFYLCASRQTGTPYGYTFGSGTRLTVV.

The chain combines TRBV7-3 with TRBJ2-1; D possibly corresponds to TRBD2 (6 bases). From germline, CDR1 is SGHTA and CDR2 FQGTGA. V was cut by 5 bases and J by 5 bases, with 16 bases left in between. The CDR3 contains 15 residues. Written as DNA, the CDR3 is TGTGCCAGCAGCCCCCTGGGGGGTGGGGACAATGAGCAGTTCTTC. Protein sequence: CASSPLGGGDNEQFF.

The sample holds one count of this clone. The chain is built from TRBV18 and TRBJ1-4; 7 bases align to TRBD1. Trimming took 2 bases from V and 4 from J; bases not matched to a gene: 7. CDR1 is KGHSH, CDR2 LQKENI, per germline. The CDR3 spans 16 residues. In nucleotides, the CDR3 is TGTGCCAGCTCACCAGGGGCGGGACAGTTTAATGAAAAACTGTTTTTT. Protein product: CASSPGAGQFNEKLFF.

The genes are TRBV10-3 and TRBJ1-2; D not resolved. V was pared by 0 bases and J by 8 bases, with 4 bases between. From germline, CDR1 is ENHRY and CDR2 SYGVKD. The CDR3 extends over 11 amino acids. The CDR3 sequence is CAISESGGYTF. CDR3 DNA sequence: TGTGCCATCAGTGAGTCTGGGGGCTACACCTTC.

Of note for this clone: Other DNA sequences in this specimen translate into the identical CDR3. This chain links TRBV10-2 with TRBJ2-1; D remains unclear. Germline lookup yields CDR1 WSHSY and CDR2 SAAADI. The CDR3 has 15 residues. Trimming left V 2 bases short and J 0 bases short, with 8 bases between. The CDR3 region is CASSEGPSSYNEQFF. The CDR3 DNA is TGCGCCAGCAGTGAGGGGCCCAGCTCCTACAATGAGCAGTTCTTC.

This clone has a single count. The V call is TRBV10-3, the J call TRBJ1-6; 9 bases align to TRBD1. CDR1 ENHRY and CDR2 SYGVKD come from the germline V gene. V trimming: 4 bases; J trimming: 5 bases; junction bases outside the gene matches: 0. This CDR3 comprises 14 residues. CDR3 sequence (DNA): TGTGCCATCAGTGGGGACAGGGATAATTCACCCCTCCACTTT. As protein: CAISGDRDNSPLHF.

J is TRBJ1-4 and V is TRBV4-1, with D possibly being TRBD1 (5 bases). Trimming removed 1 base at V and 8 bases at J, with 11 bases between. The germline V gene encodes CDR1 MGHRA and CDR2 YSYEKL. The CDR3 is 14 residues long. The CDR3 bases are TGCGCCAGCAGCCAAGTTTCAGGGCCCGAAAAACTGTTTTTT. It codes for CASSQVSGPEKLFF.

This clone was observed a handful of times. The rearrangement links TRBV18 to TRBJ1-3, with a tentative D call TRBD1 (5 bases). CDR1 and CDR2 from the germline V gene are KGHSH and LQKENI. Deletions cut 3 bases from V and 0 bases from J, with 6 bases between. This CDR3 has 14 residues. This CDR3 reads CASSPDISGNTIYF. Written as DNA, the CDR3 is TGTGCCAGCTCACCGGACATCTCTGGAAACACCATATATTTT.

The chain is built from TRBV6-6 and TRBJ2-3, with D perhaps matching TRBD1 (6 bases). Trimming stripped 0 bases from V and 3 bases from J, with 10 bases between. Germline V gives CDR1 MNHNY, CDR2 SVGAGI (reference sequence). This CDR3 is 15 amino acids long. In DNA form, the CDR3 reads TGTGCCAGCAGTTACTCGAGCGACAGGACAGATACGCAGTATTTT. Translation gives CASSYSSDRTDTQYF.

The chain couples TRBV5-5 to TRBJ1-1; the match to TRBD1 covers 10 bases. Germline loops: CDR1 SGHKS, CDR2 YYEKEE (reference sequence). V was pared by 4 bases and J by 7 bases, with 7 bases of the junction left unmatched. The CDR3 sequence is 14 residues long. The CDR3: CASSDTGQGGEAFF. The CDR3 DNA sequence: TGTGCCAGCAGCGATACAGGACAGGGGGGTGAAGCTTTCTTT.

This sequence joins TRBV28 and TRBJ1-5, with D uncertain. Trimming cost V 6 bases and J 4 bases, with 16 bases left between them. Germline lookup yields CDR1 MDHEN and CDR2 SYDVKM. The CDR3 contains 15 residues. The CDR3 DNA sequence: TGTGCCAGCAGACCCGACCGAGCTCTTAATCAGCCCCAGCATTTT. Translation: CASRPDRALNQPQHF.

The chain employs TRBV19 and TRBJ2-5; D perhaps matches TRBD1 (5 bases). The CDR3 runs to 16 residues. V shed 1 base and J shed 4 bases, with 16 bases lying between them. Germline CDR1 reads LNHDA; CDR2 reads SQIVND (reference sequence). The CDR3 DNA reads as TGTGCCAGTAGTATAGGGAGCAGGGCCCCCACAGAGACCCAGTACTTC. It specifies CASSIGSRAPTETQYF.

This chain connects TRBV18 to TRBJ2-3; D is undetermined. There are 13 residues in the CDR3. The germline gives CDR1 KGHSH, CDR2 LQKENI. V lost 0 bases and J lost 2, with 3 bases in between. The CDR3 sequence: CASSPPYTDTQYF. CDR3 DNA: TGTGCCAGCTCACCACCGTACACAGATACGCAGTATTTT.

This clone was seen a handful of times. The CDR3 loop reads CASRPDGVTEAFF. CDR3 DNA: TGTGCCAGCAGGCCTGACGGGGTCACTGAAGCTTTCTTT. V usage is TRBV6-5 and J usage is TRBJ1-1; the D is unclear. The CDR3 contains 13 residues. V was clipped by 6 bases and J by 4 bases, with 12 bases between them. Germline V CDR1 and CDR2: MNHEY, SVGAGI.

The gene calls are TRBV11-2 and TRBJ2-2; D is undetermined. Germline V lookup: CDR1 SGHAT, CDR2 FQNNGV. The CDR3 length is 13 residues. With 0 bases removed from V and 7 bases from J, the gap between germline ends came to 6 bases. CDR3 DNA: TGTGCCAGCAGCTTAGATCGTCACGGGGAGCTGTTTTTT. This translates into CASSLDRHGELFF.

About this clone itself: Other nucleotide sequences from this sample produce the same CDR3. This sequence joins TRBV28 and TRBJ1-2; D unresolved. CDR1 MDHEN and CDR2 SYDVKM come from the germline V gene. The CDR3 sequence is 12 residues long. V shed 6 bases and J shed 4 bases, with 9 bases lying between them. The CDR3 region has the DNA TGTGCCAGCAGCCGACACGGCTATGGCTACACCTTC. As protein: CASSRHGYGYTF.

This clone was detected only a few times. The V gene is TRBV19, the J gene TRBJ1-6, with D uncertain. The CDR3 runs to 9 residues. Trimming took off 9 bases at V and 14 bases at J, with 8 bases between the two ends. Germline V gene lookup returns CDR1 LNHDA and CDR2 SQIVND (reference sequence). The CDR3 region is CASNRTLHF. CDR3 in DNA: TGTGCCAGCAACCGGACCCTCCACTTT.

The rearrangement links TRBV4-3 to TRBJ2-7; D call uncertain. The V and J ends lost 0 bases and 4 bases respectively, with 13 bases between them. Germline-derived CDR1 and CDR2 are LGHNA and YSLEER. The CDR3 contains 15 residues. The CDR3 is CASSQEAATLYEQYF. The CDR3 nucleotides read TGCGCCAGCAGCCAAGAGGCGGCTACCCTATACGAGCAGTACTTC.

With respect to this clone: The junction does not match germline at one end; this may be a read error. The rearrangement links TRBV7-6 to TRBJ2-7; D gene ambiguous. CDR1 is SGHVS and CDR2 is FNYEAQ in the germline V gene. The CDR3 runs to 15 residues. CDR3: CASSWFDSLGSERYF. In DNA, the CDR3 is TGTGCCAGCAGCTGGTTCGACTCCCTCGGCTCCGAGCGGTACTTC.

This chain links TRBV2 with TRBJ2-5, with 8 bases that match TRBD1. The J call could be wrong; TRBJ2-7 is a better fit for the DNA end. Germline loops: CDR1 SNHLY, CDR2 FYNNEI. The CDR3 is 14 residues long. CDR3: CASQSGTGGYEQYF. As DNA, the CDR3 is TGTGCCAGCCAATCCGGGACAGGAGGCTACGAGCAGTACTTC.

V and J are TRBV11-1 and TRBJ1-1, with a weak D call TRBD1 (6 bases). Germline assignment: CDR1 SGHAT and CDR2 FQDESV (reference sequence). The CDR3 contains 13 residues. V was pared by 5 bases and J by 6 bases, with 13 bases between. CDR3 amino acids: CASSPGDFAEAFF. CDR3 DNA: TGTGCCAGCAGCCCAGGGGATTTCGCTGAAGCTTTCTTT.

This chain uses TRBV6-5 with TRBJ2-3, with TRBD1 matching 7 bases. Unmatched junction bases numbered 11, after V lost 4 bases and J lost 4 bases. Germline-derived CDR1 and CDR2 are MNHEY and SVGAGI. This CDR3 region has 16 residues. The CDR3 sequence: CASSSWTGANADTQYF. In DNA, the CDR3 is TGTGCCAGCAGTTCCTGGACAGGTGCGAACGCAGATACGCAGTATTTT.

The CDR3 here is CASSESWTGEAFF. DNA of the CDR3: TGTGCCAGCAGTGAATCCTGGACAGGGGAAGCTTTCTTT. The V and J genes are TRBV2 and TRBJ1-1, with TRBD1 matching 8 bases. The trim removed 2 bases at V and 8 bases at J, leaving 4 bases unmatched. The CDR3 is 13 amino acids. Germline CDR1 reads SNHLY; CDR2 reads FYNNEI.

This sequence joins TRBV5-1 and TRBJ2-3; D is possibly TRBD2 (6 bases). CDR3 length equals 14 residues. The germline V gene has CDR1 SGHRS and CDR2 YFSETQ. Trimming removed 2 bases at V and 3 bases at J, with 10 bases between. Here the CDR3 DNA reads TGCGCCAGCAGCTTAACTAGCCCAACAGATACGCAGTATTTT. Its translation: CASSLTSPTDTQYF.